The subject of this entry is one T cell receptor beta chain. This clone has a handful of counts. Its specific antigen is unknown. No much larger clonotype is one base removed from it; base qualities were not supplied. V gives up 4 bases and J gives up 2 bases, and the segment between their germline ends measures 12 bases. CDR1 and CDR2 are read off the germline V gene as SGDLS and YYNGEE. Including cysteine and phenylalanine, the CDR3 has 15 amino acids. Only CDR3 DNA remains: 45 bases, in frame from the first base. This sample stems from a study of shared clonotypes between healthy human individuals (dated by TCRdb to about 2020). Background for the entire study: Three men and two women, aged 18 to 49 years, made up the cohort. Per donor, three plates each were used for CD4 naive and CD4 memory, two for CD8 naive, and one for CD8 memory. Different laboratories and diverse techniques were used to prepare libraries and sequence TCR repertoires, to increase sequencing depth and limit assay-specific biases. The study deeply sequenced blood TCR repertoires of about five healthy adults to estimate repertoire size and the extent of clonotype sharing between individuals. Between about 0.94 and 8.9 billion PBMCs per donor were obtained by leukapheresis.

The donors were healthy, HIV-negative adults with no recently reported acute infections or vaccinations. Every donor was a Caucasian adult living in Nashville, Tennessee, USA. CD4+ T cells were enriched by magnetic negative selection, after which naive cells were positively selected on CD45RA and the negative fraction was taken as the memory subset. Blood was collected by leukapheresis, and PBMCs were isolated by Ficoll-Histopaque density gradient centrifugation and then cryopreserved in liquid nitrogen vapor phase. Purity and quantity of every magnetically sorted T cell population were checked by analytical flow cytometry. From each sorted fraction, genomic DNA was isolated and quantified by UV absorbance on a Nanodrop 2000c. General study outcomes and caveats: Naive subsets generally had larger estimated clonotype richness than memory subsets did. Incomplete sequencing was indicated by rarefaction of sorted-subset datasets, despite the large sequencing depth. Sampling was restricted to blood, and TCR repertoires in tissues likely differ from the TCR repertoires found in blood. Because the study included only a small number of donors, the genetic and exposure-history diversity represented was limited. Across a handful of donors, approximately 4.6% of naive CD4, more than 3% of naive CD8, under 2.5% of memory CD4, and approximately 0.4% of memory CD8 clonotypes were shared. Higher generation probabilities were observed for clonotypes shared by all four sorted-subset donors than for non-shared clonotypes. Pairwise subsampling indicated that sequencing depth was expected to affect the degree of clonotype sharing among donors.

TCR CDR3 regions were amplified from genomic DNA by multiplex PCR using the deep immunoSEQ assay. For each cell subset, the extracted genomic DNA was distributed evenly across all wells of several immunoSEQ 96-well plates, and each plate served as one replicate. For sorted subsets, 150 to 250 ng of genomic DNA, equivalent to around 29,000 T cell genomes, went into each replicate PCR. The purified libraries were quantified using a Qubit 3.0 fluorometer, sized with a Bioanalyzer 2100, and then quantified again using the KAPA Library Quantification kit. Every immunoSEQ 96-well plate was sequenced on a separate single-read 150-cycle Illumina NextSeq 550 flow cell. Turning to the authors' computational methods: Because the immunoSEQ output included only junctional sequences and no quality scores, the filtering could not be the same as the filtering used for full-length reads. Sequences were annotated with PyIR, a Python wrapper for IgBLAST v1.9, and V/J genes and CDR3 were assigned using IMGT germline references. Any read was removed if the V/J assignment was weak (E-value above 1e-6), the CDR3 was missing, or the read contained stop codons, out-of-frame junctions, or ambiguous translated residues. V3J clonotypes were defined as sequences sharing an identical inferred V gene, J gene, and CDR3 amino acid sequence. To compute the percentage overlap between repertoires, the number of shared unique clonotypes was divided by the size of the smaller repertoire. Repertoire richness was assessed with RTK rarefaction, the Chao1 estimator, and Recon v2.1 estimates of unobserved clonotypes. OLGA was used to compute generation probabilities for all TCRbeta clonotypes that the gDNA method yielded from a handful of donors. What TCRdb holds here is the immuneACCESS table cut down to in-frame rearrangements. Part of the clones is not present; checked against another copy, under half of the missing clones reflect an unresolved V gene, and the others are unexplained. V and J calls and clone size are those listed in that table; D and trimming were worked out from the DNA. Recorded for this sample are approximately 700,000 clones; roughly 72% of them occurred a single time. The ten largest clones represent 1.5% to 2% of the sample.

The rearranged segments are TRBV9 and TRBJ1-4; the D gene cannot be named for sure. This TCR was recovered from a woman aged 30 to 39 in good health. The sample comprised memory CD4+ T cells sorted from blood. Sample cell subset or site, as interpreted from the label and publication: CD45RA-negative fraction. Here is the DNA: TGTGCCAGCAGCCCCAGTTGGGTCACTAATGAAAAACTGTTTTTT. Translated, this is CASSPSWVTNEKLFF.